Shown below are 24 T cell receptor beta chains from a single sample sequenced in a study of T cell responses to AZD1222 COVID-19 vaccine. Libraries were prepared by immunoSEQ multiplex PCR; TCRdb keeps only in-frame clonotypes and omits some of them. This sample has approximately 190,000 clones, with approximately 92% found just once. This specimen was peripheral blood, taken on day 0 of AZD1222 vaccination. These receptors were taken from an adult in good health.

This rearrangement joins TRBV27 to TRBJ2-3; D is unclear. This CDR3 has 16 residues. Germline-derived CDR1 and CDR2 are MNHEY and SMNVEV (reference sequence). The ends were cut back, 0 bases at V and 6 bases at J, with 16 bases in the middle. CDR3 in DNA: TGTGCCAGCAGTTTATCTTCGCCCCCCTTCGGGGATACGCAGTATTTT. The encoded protein is CASSLSSPPFGDTQYF.

The rearrangement joins TRBV6-1 to TRBJ2-1, with TRBD2 as a possible D gene (6 bases). The CDR3 length is 16 residues. The V end lost 4 bases, the J end lost 8 bases, and 21 bases lay between the germline ends. Germline V gene sequence: CDR1 MNHNS, CDR2 SASEGT. This chain's CDR3 is CASSALSGVLGDEQFF. As DNA, the CDR3 is TGTGCCAGCAGTGCCCTTTCGGGGGTGTTAGGGGATGAGCAGTTCTTC.

The rearrangement links TRBV11-2 to TRBJ2-1; D is uncertain. Germline assignment: CDR1 SGHAT and CDR2 FQNNGV. Between the trimmed V and J ends, which lost 2 bases and 11 bases, there was a span of 13 bases. This CDR3 contains 13 residues. CDR3 protein: CASSLSGQPKQFF. CDR3 sequence (DNA): TGTGCCAGCAGCTTAAGTGGGCAGCCGAAGCAGTTCTTC.

V gene TRBV5-1 combines with J gene TRBJ2-5, with 7 bases matching TRBD1. V shed 0 bases and J 5 bases; nucleotides not matched to a gene: 4. Germline V gene sequence: CDR1 SGHRS, CDR2 YFSETQ. CDR3 size: 14 residues. The CDR3 spells CASSLEGAEETQYF. CDR3 nucleotide sequence: TGCGCCAGCAGCTTGGAGGGGGCTGAGGAGACCCAGTACTTC.

V and J are TRBV10-3 and TRBJ1-2; 10 bases map to TRBD1. The ends lost 6 bases at V and 8 bases at J; junction bases unmatched: 6. Per germline, CDR1 ENHRY and CDR2 SYGVKD. This CDR3 contains 13 residues. The CDR3 DNA reads as TGTGCCATCAGCTCCGGGACAGGGGACGGCTACACCTTC. Amino acids: CAISSGTGDGYTF.

This rearrangement joins TRBV6-1 to TRBJ2-2; D is perhaps TRBD1 (6 bases). The V and J ends lost 3 bases and 3 bases respectively, with 11 bases between them. The CDR3 runs to 15 residues. CDR1 and CDR2 (germline): MNHNS, SASEGT. The chain's CDR3 is CASSESRGYTGELFF. The CDR3 nucleotides read TGTGCCAGCAGTGAGAGCAGGGGTTACACCGGGGAGCTGTTTTTT.

The chain uses TRBV5-1 and TRBJ1-1; 8 bases match TRBD1. This CDR3 region has 14 residues. Trimming at V came to 4 bases and at J to 4 bases, leaving 6 bases not matched to a gene. Germline loops: CDR1 SGHRS, CDR2 YFSETQ. This chain's CDR3 is CASSTDRGGTEAFF. The DNA for the CDR3 is TGCGCCAGCAGCACCGACAGGGGTGGCACTGAAGCTTTCTTT.

The chain recombines TRBV25-1 with TRBJ1-1; D remains ambiguous. V was pared by 1 base and J by 0 bases, with 12 bases between. This CDR3 region has 16 residues. From germline, CDR1 is MGHDK and CDR2 SYGVNS. Written as DNA, the CDR3 is TGTGCCAGCAGTGAATCCCTTGGCAGACTGAACACTGAAGCTTTCTTT. This gives the protein CASSESLGRLNTEAFF.

There are a few counts of this clone. The chain employs TRBV27 and TRBJ1-1, with D tentatively TRBD1 (5 bases). The V end lost 3 bases, the J end lost 8 bases, and 10 bases lay between the germline ends. The CDR3 runs to 12 residues. Per the germline V gene, CDR1 is MNHEY and CDR2 is SMNVEV (reference sequence). CDR3: CASSFQGAEAFF. The CDR3 DNA is TGTGCCAGCAGTTTCCAGGGAGCCGAAGCTTTCTTT.

This clone was found once. V gene TRBV6-5 combines with J gene TRBJ1-2; a weak D match, TRBD1 (6 bases). The CDR3 sequence is 13 residues long. V lost 6 bases, J lost 1 base, and 9 bases lay in between. Germline assignment: CDR1 MNHEY and CDR2 SVGAGI. The CDR3 is CASRPDSNYGYTF. CDR3 coding DNA: TGTGCCAGCAGACCGGACAGTAACTATGGCTACACCTTC.

V gene TRBV3-1 (or the pseudogene TRBV3-2) combines with J gene TRBJ1-5; D not certain. Trimming stripped 3 bases from V and 0 bases from J, with 9 bases between. Germline loops: CDR1 LGHDT, CDR2 YNNKEL (reference sequence). The CDR3 spans 15 residues. CDR3 coding DNA: TGTGCCAGCAGCCAGACCTGGACTAGCAATCAGCCCCAGCATTTT. It is translated as CASSQTWTSNQPQHF.

A single count supports this clone. The chain uses TRBV7-3 and TRBJ2-7, with D perhaps matching TRBD2 (6 bases). The CDR3 covers 14 residues. Deletions cut 8 bases from V and 2 bases from J, with 16 bases between. CDR1 SGHTA and CDR2 FQGTGA come from the germline V gene. DNA of the CDR3: TGTGCCAGCGGCCGGGGGACCCCAACCTACGAGCAGTACTTC. It codes for CASGRGTPTYEQYF.

This chain uses TRBV28 with TRBJ1-1, with TRBD1 matching over 11 bases. Trimming removed 3 bases from V and 8 bases from J; junction bases left unmatched: 11. The germline CDR1 and CDR2 sequences are MDHEN and SYDVKM. This CDR3 has 16 amino acids. Here the CDR3 DNA reads TGTGCCAGCAGTTTTACTCCGGGACAGGGGGGGAGCGAAGCTTTCTTT. Amino acid sequence: CASSFTPGQGGSEAFF.

The chain links TRBV4-2 to TRBJ1-3; unclear D gene. The CDR3 is made up of 15 amino acids. Germline V CDR1 and CDR2: LGHNA, YNFKEQ. The V gene lost 0 bases and the J gene lost 0 bases, with 6 bases spanning the gap. This CDR3 reads CASSQEGSSGNTIYF. As DNA, the CDR3 is TGTGCCAGCAGCCAAGAGGGGAGCTCTGGAAACACCATATATTTT.

CDR3: CASSYSMVTGYGYTF. CDR3 DNA: TGTGCCAGCAGTTACTCGATGGTAACAGGCTATGGCTACACCTTC. The chain links TRBV6-5 to TRBJ1-2; possibly TRBD1 for D (5 bases). Per germline, CDR1 MNHEY and CDR2 SVGAGI. The CDR3 is 15 residues long. Trimming stripped 0 bases from V and 4 bases from J, with 12 bases between.

In nucleotides, the CDR3 is TGCGCCAGCAGCTTGAATAGCTGGACAACAGAAGGAAACACCATATATTTT. It codes for CASSLNSWTTEGNTIYF. V usage is TRBV5-1 and J usage is TRBJ1-3; D might be TRBD1 (5 bases). Per germline, CDR1 SGHRS and CDR2 YFSETQ. This CDR3 region has 17 residues. Trimming stripped 1 base from V and 4 bases from J, with 18 bases between.

The V call is TRBV19, the J call TRBJ2-7; a possible D gene is TRBD2 (5 bases). The ends were cut back, 5 bases at V and 9 bases at J, with 35 bases in the middle. CDR1 is LNHDA, CDR2 SQIVND, per germline (reference sequence). The CDR3 extends over 19 amino acids. The CDR3 spells CASSGAAAFPRDSRMGQYF. CDR3 bases: TGTGCCAGTAGTGGCGCGGCAGCCTTCCCCCGGGATTCCCGGATGGGGCAGTACTTC.

The chain joins TRBV14 to TRBJ1-2, with D perhaps matching TRBD1 (5 bases). Trimming took off 4 bases at V and 5 bases at J, with 14 bases between the two ends. The CDR3 is 14 residues long. Germline V lookup: CDR1 SGHDN, CDR2 FVKESK. The DNA for the CDR3 is TGTGCCAGCAGCCCGCCAGGGTTTAGGTATGGCTACACCTTC. It translates to CASSPPGFRYGYTF.

The chain has TRBV9 and TRBJ1-1; TRBD1 agrees at 8 bases. Germline CDR1 SGDLS, CDR2 YYNGEE. J lost 6 bases, V lost 0 bases, and 7 bases had no gene match. The CDR3 contains 15 residues. The CDR3 DNA sequence: TGTGCCAGCAGCGTAGCGGACAGGGAATTGGCTGAAGCTTTCTTT. It translates to CASSVADRELAEAFF.

This clone was recorded once. The chain links TRBV14 to TRBJ2-7; TRBD1 might be the D (6 bases). Trimming removed 4 bases from V and 1 base from J, with 14 bases in between. This CDR3 region has 15 residues. Germline values: CDR1 SGHDN, CDR2 FVKESK. CDR3 DNA: TGTGCCAGCAGCCCTTCCGGGACATTGTCCTACGAGCAGTACTTC. It translates to CASSPSGTLSYEQYF.

This chain uses TRBV6-1 with TRBJ1-5; no firm D call. Germline V lookup: CDR1 MNHNS, CDR2 SASEGT. Trimming shortened V by 1 base and J by 10 bases, and 14 bases separated the two germline ends. This CDR3 region has 14 residues. The CDR3 reads CASSEVLAPLPQHF. CDR3 in DNA: TGTGCCAGCAGTGAAGTGCTGGCCCCGCTCCCCCAGCATTTT.

This chain links TRBV6-5 with TRBJ2-3; TRBD2 agrees at 10 bases. CDR3 length equals 15 residues. CDR1 and CDR2 (germline): MNHEY, SVGAGI. The J segment lost 4 bases and the V segment lost 5 bases, leaving 6 bases of the junction unmatched. The CDR3 loop is CASSSGGALADTQYF. The CDR3 nucleotides read TGTGCCAGCAGTAGCGGGGGGGCCTTAGCAGATACGCAGTATTTT.

The chain combines TRBV19 with TRBJ1-2; no clear D gene. With 0 bases removed from V and 9 bases from J, the gap between germline ends came to 17 bases. The CDR3 contains 15 residues. The germline CDR1 and CDR2 sequences are LNHDA and SQIVND (reference sequence). In DNA, the CDR3 is TGTGCCAGTAGTATAGATCAGGCGAATCTATGGCGCTACACCTTC. This gives the protein CASSIDQANLWRYTF.

A few counts support this clone. This chain uses TRBV12-3 or TRBV12-4 with TRBJ1-1; D is unclear. This CDR3 has 12 residues. The ends were cut back, 5 bases at V and 1 base at J, with 5 bases in the middle. The CDR3 region is CASSRGNTEAFF. CDR3 bases: TGTGCCAGCAGTCGCGGGAACACTGAAGCTTTCTTT.